The 4 T cell receptor beta chains presented below share a single source sample, sequenced in a study of neurological immune-mediated disorders. Time point: longitudinal time-point 1 (baseline). TCRdb independently ran MiXCR on the 5' RACE reads; one entry per CDR3 protein. Among 35,000 to 45,000 distinct CDR3 sequences, around 2.9% were seen once, and the ten largest hold approximately 8.4%. The sample taken for sequencing was PBMCs. These receptors came from a woman in her fifties or sixties with multiple sclerosis.

This clonotype was counted ten times or more. The chain links TRBV3-1 to TRBJ2-3; TRBD2 matches at 15 bases. This CDR3 has 17 residues. V was pared by 4 bases and J by 0 bases, with 2 bases of the junction left unmatched. Germline CDR1 LGHDT, CDR2 YNNKEL (reference sequence). The CDR3 sequence is CASSRTSGGASTDTQYF. Written as DNA, the CDR3 is TGTGCCAGCAGCCGGACTAGCGGGGGGGCGAGCACAGATACGCAGTATTTT.

This clonotype appeared many times. The rearrangement links TRBV5-1 to TRBJ1-4; no clear D. CDR3 length: 14 residues. Between the trimmed V and J ends, which lost 2 bases and 1 base, there was a span of 6 bases. CDR1 SGHRS and CDR2 YFSETQ come from the germline V gene. Here the CDR3 DNA reads TGCGCCAGCAGCTTTGGGGAAACTAATGAAAAACTGTTTTTT. It is translated as CASSFGETNEKLFF.

This clonotype was seen repeatedly, ten times or more. The chain links TRBV3-1 to TRBJ1-2, with 9 nucleotides matching TRBD1. V shed 2 bases, J shed 3 bases, and the junction held 4 bases outside the gene matches. Germline loops: CDR1 LGHDT, CDR2 YNNKEL (reference sequence). There are 15 residues in the CDR3. CDR3 nucleotide sequence: TGTGCCAGCAGCCAACAGGGGACAGGGCACTATGGCTACACCTTC. It yields the protein CASSQQGTGHYGYTF.

The sample holds many counts of this clonotype. This chain connects TRBV27 to TRBJ2-1, with TRBD2 matching over 8 bases. CDR3 length: 13 residues. With 4 bases clipped from V and 7 bases from J, the junction kept 3 bases outside the gene matches. CDR1 is MNHEY and CDR2 is SMNVEV in the germline V gene (reference sequence). This CDR3 reads CASSSPGGNEQFF. For the CDR3, the DNA is TGTGCCAGCAGTTCCCCGGGGGGGAATGAGCAGTTCTTC.